This T cell receptor (beta chain) was identified in a study of T-cell memory formation after mild COVID-19. Study-level information: TCR clusters were mostly donor specific.

Points from the study as a whole: There was no confirmation that second-wave clones peaking on day 37 were SARS-CoV-2 specific. Pre-infection memory contained some responding clones, which suggested that cross-reactive memory had joined.

TCR alpha and TCR beta cDNA libraries carrying sample barcodes and UMIs came from 5'RACE with constant-segment primers. From the 5' RACE reads, TCRdb called clonotypes with MiXCR, one entry per CDR3 protein. The data hold a few hundred thousand distinct CDR3 sequences, with around 17% observed a single time. Trimming left V 1 base short and J 2 bases short, with 12 bases between. This CDR3 has 16 amino acids. The germline V gene has CDR1 SGHVS and CDR2 FQNEAQ. In the case of this clonotype: Its cognate antigen is unknown.

The origin of this receptor is a man between 18 and 35 years old who had mild COVID-19 (a few samples of this study predate the infection). Cell type and time point are not known. The sequenced sample was PBMCs or a T cell subset sorted from them (not recorded which). This rearrangement joins TRBV7-8 to TRBJ2-1; D tentatively fits TRBD1 or TRBD2 (6 bases each). CDR3 in amino acids: CASSLDRGPPYNEQFF. The CDR3 DNA is TGTGCCAGCAGCTTAGATCGGGGGCCACCCTACAATGAGCAGTTCTTC.